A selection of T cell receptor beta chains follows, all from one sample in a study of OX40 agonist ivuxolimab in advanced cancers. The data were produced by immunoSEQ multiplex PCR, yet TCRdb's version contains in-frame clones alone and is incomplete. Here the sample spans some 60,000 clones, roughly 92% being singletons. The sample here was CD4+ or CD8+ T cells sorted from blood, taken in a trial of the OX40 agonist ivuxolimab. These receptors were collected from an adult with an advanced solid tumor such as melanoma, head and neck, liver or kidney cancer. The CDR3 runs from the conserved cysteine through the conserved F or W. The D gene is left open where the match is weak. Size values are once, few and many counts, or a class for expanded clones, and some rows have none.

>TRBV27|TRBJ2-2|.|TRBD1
TGTGCCAGCAGTTTGGACAGGCGTGGCACCGGGGAGCTGTTTTTT
CASSLDRRGTGELFF
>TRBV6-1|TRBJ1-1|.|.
TGTGCCAGCAGCCCGGGAAGGGGCCTGAACACTGAAGCTTTCTTT
CASSPGRGLNTEAFF
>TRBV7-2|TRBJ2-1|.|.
TGTGCCAGCAGCTTAGGGAGCAGGAACCCCTACAATGAGCAGTTCTTC
CASSLGSRNPYNEQFF
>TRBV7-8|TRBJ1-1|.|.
TGTGCCAGCAGCTCCGGGGGTCCGAACACTGAAGCTTTCTTT
CASSSGGPNTEAFF
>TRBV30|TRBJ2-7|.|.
TGTGCCTGGAGTGGCAGGACGGGCTTCCCCTACGAGCAGTACTTC
CAWSGRTGFPYEQYF
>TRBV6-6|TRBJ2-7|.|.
TGTGCCAGCAGTTACTTTGACGAGCAGTACTTC
CASSYFDEQYF
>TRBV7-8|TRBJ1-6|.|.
TGTGCCAGCAGCTTAGTACAGGGACCTTCTTCACCCCTCCACTTT
CASSLVQGPSSPLHF
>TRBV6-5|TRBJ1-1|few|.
TGTGCCAGCCGTGGGGGGGGCGCCGAGGGTTGGGCTTTCTTT
CASRGGGAEGWAFF
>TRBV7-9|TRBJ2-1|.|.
TGTGCCAGCAGTTTGGGGACCGAGCAGTTCTTC
CASSLGTEQFF
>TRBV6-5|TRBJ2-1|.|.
TGTGCCAGCAGTTACTCGACCGATACCTCGAATGAGCAGTTCTTC
CASSYSTDTSNEQFF
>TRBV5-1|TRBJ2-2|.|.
TGCGCCAGCAGCTCCTCGGGGGACCGTGTTTCCGGGGAGCTGTTTTTT
CASSSSGDRVSGELFF
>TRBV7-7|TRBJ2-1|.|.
TGTGCCAGCAGCTTAGCCCCAGTCTCCTACAATGAGCAGTTCTTC
CASSLAPVSYNEQFF
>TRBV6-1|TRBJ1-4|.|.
TGTGCCAGCAGTTATTTGGTTAATGAAAAACTGTTTTTT
CASSYLVNEKLFF
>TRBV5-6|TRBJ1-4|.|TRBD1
TGTGCCAGCAGCCCCGGACAGGGGGTCAATGAAAAACTGTTTTTT
CASSPGQGVNEKLFF
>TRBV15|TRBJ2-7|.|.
TGTGCCACCAGCAGAGATGACGTCGAGCAGTACTTC
CATSRDDVEQYF
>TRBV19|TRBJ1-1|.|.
TGTGCCAGCAGGGGATGGGACACTGAAGCTTTCTTT
CASRGWDTEAFF
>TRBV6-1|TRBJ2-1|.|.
TGTGCCAGCAGTGAATTGGGAGTGGGCTACAATGAGCAGTTCTTC
CASSELGVGYNEQFF
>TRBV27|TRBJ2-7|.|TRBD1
TGTGCCAGCAGTTTTTGGCAGGGGGATTACGAGCAGTACTTC
CASSFWQGDYEQYF
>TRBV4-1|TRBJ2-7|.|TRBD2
TGCGCCAGCAGCCAAGATGCGACTAGCTTGAGCTACGAGCAGTACTTC
CASSQDATSLSYEQYF
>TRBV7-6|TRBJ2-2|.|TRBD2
TGTGCCAGCAGCTTAGTAGCGGGGATCAACACCGGGGAGCTGTTTTTT
CASSLVAGINTGELFF
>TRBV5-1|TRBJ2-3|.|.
TGCGCCAGCAGCCTAGTCCCTCTAGAAGGGGGCACAGATACGCAGTATTTT
CASSLVPLEGGTDTQYF
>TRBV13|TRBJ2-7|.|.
TGTGCCAGCAGCTTCGGGACAAGCTCCTACGAGCAGTACTTC
CASSFGTSSYEQYF
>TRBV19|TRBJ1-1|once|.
TGTGCCACCCTTCCGAAGGCGATTTTGAACACTGAAGCTTTCTTT
CATLPKAILNTEAFF
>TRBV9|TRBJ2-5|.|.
TGTGCCAGTGGTAGGGGTCAAGAGACCCAGTACTTC
CASGRGQETQYF
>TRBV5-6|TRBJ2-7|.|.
TGTGCCAGCAGCGAAAACTACTACGAGCAGTACTTC
CASSENYYEQYF
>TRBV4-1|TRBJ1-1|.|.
TGCGCCAGCAGCCAAGGGCGGGGGGCCCTTATGAACACTGAAGCTTTCTTT
CASSQGRGALMNTEAFF
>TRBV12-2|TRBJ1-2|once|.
TGTGCAAGTCGCTTAGCGCCCCTATCAGGGAACTATGGCTACACCTTC
CASRLAPLSGNYGYTF
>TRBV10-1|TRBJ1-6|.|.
TGCGCCAGCAGTGAGCGCGTCTCCTATAATTCACCCCTCCACTTT
CASSERVSYNSPLHF
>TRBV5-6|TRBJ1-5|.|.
TGTGCCAGCAGCCTAAGCTCCGGGTCGGTGGTAAATCAGCCCCAGCATTTT
CASSLSSGSVVNQPQHF
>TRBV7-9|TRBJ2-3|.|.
TGTGCCAGCAGCTCCCGTAACACAGATACGCAGTATTTT
CASSSRNTDTQYF
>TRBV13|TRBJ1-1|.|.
TGTGCCAGCAGCTTAAGACAAACCATGAACACTGAAGCTTTCTTT
CASSLRQTMNTEAFF
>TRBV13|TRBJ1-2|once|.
TGTGCCAGCAGCCCCCCGGGGGATGGCTACACCTTC
CASSPPGDGYTF
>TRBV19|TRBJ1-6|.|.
TGTGCCACTAGTCCCTCCTATAATTCACCCCTCCACTTT
CATSPSYNSPLHF
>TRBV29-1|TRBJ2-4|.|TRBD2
TGCAGCGTTGATGACGGGGGAGGGAACATTCAGTACTTC
CSVDDGGGNIQYF
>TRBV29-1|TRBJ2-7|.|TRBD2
TGCAGCGTTGAAGACGGACTAGCGGGCTCCTACGAGCAGTACTTC
CSVEDGLAGSYEQYF
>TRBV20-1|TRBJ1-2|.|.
TGCAGTGCTAGAGACGGTTATGGCTACACCTTC
CSARDGYGYTF
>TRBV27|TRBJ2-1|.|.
TGTGCCAGCAGTTTGGGGAGTGGACCTAACAATGAGCAGTTCTTC
CASSLGSGPNNEQFF
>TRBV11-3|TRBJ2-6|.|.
TGTGCCAGCAGCTTGACGGCTGGGGCCAACGTCCTGACTTTC
CASSLTAGANVLTF
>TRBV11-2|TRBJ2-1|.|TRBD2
TGTGCCAGCAGCTTGACTAGCGGGGGAGTCTACAATGAGCAGTTCTTC
CASSLTSGGVYNEQFF
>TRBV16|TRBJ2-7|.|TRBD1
TGTGCCAGCAGCCAAGACTGGTTAGGGGACAGGGTGGTCGAGCAGTACTTC
CASSQDWLGDRVVEQYF
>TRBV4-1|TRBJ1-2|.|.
TGCGCCAGCAGCCAGGGACCCTATGGCTACACCTTC
CASSQGPYGYTF
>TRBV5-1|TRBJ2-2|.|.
TGCGCCAGCAGCTTGGTGGGCGGGGAGCTGTTTTTT
CASSLVGGELFF
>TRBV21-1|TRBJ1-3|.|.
TGTGCCAGCAGAGGACCGCTACAACACGCACGAAACACCATATATTTT
CASRGPLQHARNTIYF
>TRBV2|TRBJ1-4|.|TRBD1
TGTGCCAGCAGTGAACTGGGACAGGGGGCGGATGCAACTAATGAAAAACTGTTTTTT
CASSELGQGADATNEKLFF
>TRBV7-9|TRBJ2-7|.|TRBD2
TGTGCCAGCAGCTTACCCAGCGGGGTCTACGAGCAGTACTTC
CASSLPSGVYEQYF
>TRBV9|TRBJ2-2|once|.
TGTGCCAGCAGCGTACAGGGGACCGGGGAGCTGTTTTTT
CASSVQGTGELFF
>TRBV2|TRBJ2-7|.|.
TGTGCCAGCAGTGAAGAGAGAGGGGCTTCGTACGAGCAGTACTTC
CASSEERGASYEQYF
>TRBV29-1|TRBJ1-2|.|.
TGCAGCGTTGAAACCGGGGGTGGCTACACCTTC
CSVETGGGYTF
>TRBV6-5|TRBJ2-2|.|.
TGTGCCAGCAGTTACTCGAAAGGGGGGGAGCTGTTTTTT
CASSYSKGGELFF
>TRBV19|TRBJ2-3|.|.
TGTGCCAGTAGTATAGGGACTACCCAAGACACAGATACGCAGTATTTT
CASSIGTTQDTDTQYF
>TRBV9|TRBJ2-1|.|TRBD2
TGTGCCAGCAGCGTAACTAGCGGGGGCCGAAGCTCCTACAATGAGCAGTTCTTC
CASSVTSGGRSSYNEQFF
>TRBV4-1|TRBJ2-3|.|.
TGCGCCAGCAGCCAATTCCCGGGGAGAGATACGCAGTATTTT
CASSQFPGRDTQYF
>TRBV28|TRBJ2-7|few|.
TGTGCCAGCTCGAGGGGTCCCTACGAGCAGTACTTC
CASSRGPYEQYF
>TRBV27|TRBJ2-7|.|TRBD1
TGTGCCAGCAGTTCAGGACAGGGGGTCTACTACGAGCAGTACTTC
CASSSGQGVYYEQYF
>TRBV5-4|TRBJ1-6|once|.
TGTGCCAGCAGCTTTGGACAGACGGATGCCCTCCACTTT
CASSFGQTDALHF
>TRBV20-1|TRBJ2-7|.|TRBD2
TGCAGTGCCCGGAAGGAGCGGGGGTGGTACTTC
CSARKERGWYF
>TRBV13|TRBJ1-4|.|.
TGTGCCAGCAGCCCTCAGGGAGGGGCTGAAAAACTGTTTTTT
CASSPQGGAEKLFF
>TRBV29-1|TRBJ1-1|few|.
TGCAGCGTTGTCACAGGTGAAGGAGCTTTCTTT
CSVVTGEGAFF
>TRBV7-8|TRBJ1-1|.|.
TGTGCCAGCAGCCCAATCCCGGGGGGACCCACTGAAGCTTTCTTT
CASSPIPGGPTEAFF
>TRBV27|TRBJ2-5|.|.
TGTGCCAGCAGCTTTGGGTACTCAGGGGAGACCCAGTACTTC
CASSFGYSGETQYF